This is a list of T cell receptor beta chains from one sample in a study of blood T cell repertoires in COVID-19. This table comes from immunoSEQ multiplex PCR, and its TCRdb copy is limited to in-frame clones, with some not included. Of some 300,000 clones in the sample, roughly 87% are singletons; the top ten hold about 0.93%. Sequencing was performed on PBMCs or T cells enriched from blood (not recorded which). The receptors stem from a woman aged 25-40 years who had recovered from COVID-19. The conserved cysteine and the conserved F or W are not part of the CDR3 here. D genes are given only for firm matches.

V gene | CDR3 length | D gene | CDR3 protein
TRBV25-1 | 13 | NA | ASSGALGRNYEQY
TRBV4-1 | 14 | NA | ASSQTRGVSRAPLH
TRBV28 | 12 | TRBD1 | ASSSTGGTGELF
TRBV18 | 13 | TRBD2 | ASSPYRTSQETQY
TRBV5-4 | 12 | NA | ASSSRDNNTEAF
TRBV6-5 | 12 | NA | ASMGEQGAYEQY
TRBV27 | 17 | TRBD2 | ASSYSAGVGGTSLYEQY
TRBV5-6 | 11 | TRBD1 | ASSPTGRTEAF
TRBV4-1 | 13 | NA | ASSQVAPTGGEQY
TRBV7-9 | 12 | TRBD1 | ASSLGQGNQPQH
TRBV2 | 11 | NA | ASCRQEDTEAF
TRBV9 | 11 | TRBD1 | ASGRQGLAEAF
TRBV28 | 11 | NA | ASTPPGSYEQY
TRBV6-5 | 12 | TRBD2 | ASRERENTGELF
TRBV14 | 14 | NA | ASSQDGGTATYEQY
TRBV18 | 16 | NA | ASSPDSRERGMDYGYT
TRBV28 | 13 | NA | ASSSHAQTGGGYT
TRBV27 | 14 | TRBD2 | ASSLSGGYSYNEQF
TRBV5-5 | 12 | NA | ASTPLGAPHEQY
TRBV4-3 | 14 | TRBD1 | ASSPSRTGSNQPQH
TRBV29-1 | 12 | TRBD1 | SVEDRTGGYEQY
TRBV6-1 | 13 | TRBD1 | ASSEGRGRIYEQY
TRBV19 | 11 | NA | ASSMGQSYEQY
TRBV3-1/TRBV3-2 | 12 | TRBD1 | ASSLRQGAEKLF
TRBV28 | 11 | TRBD1 | ASRRTGYDEQY
TRBV25-1 | 15 | TRBD1 | ASSGSRQGLGYTEAF
TRBV30 | 11 | TRBD1 | AWSRQGNTEAF
TRBV7-9 | 13 | NA | ASSRGEPANYGYT
TRBV7-2 | 12 | NA | ASSPFRGTYEQY
TRBV30 | 16 | TRBD1 | AWSTRSGTGGGNSPLH
TRBV28 | 11 | NA | ASRLTADYGYT
TRBV5-1 | 15 | TRBD2 | ASSQTTTSGGTDTQY
TRBV7-2 | 13 | TRBD1 | ASSPTGVGNQPQH
TRBV11-2 | 13 | TRBD1 | ASRRPGGRFTEAF
TRBV24-1 | 14 | TRBD1 | ATSDSGHDRAHEQF
TRBV7-8 | 13 | TRBD1 | ASSRGQGFTAEAF
TRBV24-1 | 14 | TRBD2 | ATSDPLAGGLGEQF
TRBV30 | 13 | TRBD2 | ACLEGTSGGYEQF
TRBV7-2 | 13 | TRBD1 | ASSRAFGQGYGYT
TRBV7-9 | 11 | NA | ASSPSEYQPQH
TRBV5-6 | 12 | NA | ASSARGDSYEQY
TRBV27 | 12 | TRBD2 | ASSFVGGGGPEY
TRBV5-1 | 14 | TRBD1 | ASSPGTEMIIRELF
TRBV7-9 | 12 | NA | ASSLEGRGYGYT
TRBV6-5 | 12 | NA | ASSLGVSTDTQY
TRBV19 | 12 | TRBD1 | ASSLQGARYGYT
TRBV7-2 | 12 | NA | ASSLMLSNQPQH
TRBV4-1 | 19 | NA | ASSQGVGWPTGSSRRAEAF
TRBV27 | 12 | NA | ASSPHGGDDGYT
TRBV19 | 10 | TRBD1 | ASSGQGHEQF
TRBV20-1 | 11 | NA | SAGGWPQETQY
TRBV6-2/TRBV6-3 | 9 | NA | ASSYPSEQF
TRBV27 | 12 | NA | ASSPSTVPSEAF
TRBV19 | 11 | NA | ASSIFSTGELF
TRBV5-4 | 16 | TRBD1 | ASSFGDRGSLAKNIQY
TRBV4-2 | 11 | NA | ASSQAGDGTAF
TRBV4-2 | 14 | NA | ASSQEGGTSQRGYT
TRBV6-5 | 11 | NA | ASSHNRNYGYT
TRBV5-1 | 13 | TRBD1 | ASSLAGQGITEAF
TRBV7-2 | 13 | NA | ASSLEAGVGNTIY